This is a list of T cell receptor beta chains from one sample in a study of OX40 agonist ivuxolimab in advanced cancers. The data were produced by immunoSEQ multiplex PCR, yet TCRdb's version contains in-frame clones alone and is incomplete. The sample has around 66,000 clones; just over 85% are singletons. Sequencing used CD4+ or CD8+ T cells sorted from blood, obtained in a trial of the OX40 agonist ivuxolimab. These receptors were obtained from an adult with an advanced solid tumor such as melanoma, head and neck, liver or kidney cancer. The CDR3 runs from the conserved cysteine through the conserved F or W. D genes are given only for firm matches. Part of the rows lack a size; the others show once, few, many or a class for expanded clones.

d_call | clone_size | j_call | v_call | cdr3_nt | cdr3_aa
- | - | TRBJ2-1 | TRBV7-6 | TGTGCCAGCAGCTTAGGGAGTCTCTCCTACAATGAGCAGTTCTTC | CASSLGSLSYNEQFF
- | - | TRBJ2-5 | TRBV5-1 | TGCGCCAGCAGCTTGTGGCAGAGGGAGACCCAGTACTTC | CASSLWQRETQYF
TRBD1 | - | TRBJ2-3 | TRBV18 | TGTGCCAGCTCACCCGAACAGGGGGCTAGACCAGATACGCAGTATTTT | CASSPEQGARPDTQYF
- | - | TRBJ2-4 | TRBV28 | TGTGCCAGCAGTTACTCTTTGGGGGCTACTGTACTCTTGTACTTC | CASSYSLGATVLLYF
TRBD2 | - | TRBJ2-1 | TRBV30 | TGTGCCTGGACTCCCGTCGGGGGGATAGCGTTCTTC | CAWTPVGGIAFF
TRBD1 | - | TRBJ1-2 | TRBV5-4 | TGTGCCAGCAGCTCTGGACAGGCGACCTATGGCTACACCTTC | CASSSGQATYGYTF
TRBD2 | - | TRBJ2-3 | TRBV6-5 | TGTGCCAGCAGTTACTCGTACGGCGGGAGGGCAGATACGCAGTATTTT | CASSYSYGGRADTQYF
- | - | TRBJ1-1 | TRBV14 | TGTGCCAGCAGCCAGAACGAGGGAGTCACTGAAGCTTTCTTT | CASSQNEGVTEAFF
TRBD2 | - | TRBJ2-1 | TRBV5-1 | TGCGCCAGCAGCTTGGTTAGCGGGAGTATTGATGAGCAGTTCTTC | CASSLVSGSIDEQFF
- | - | TRBJ2-5 | TRBV11-3 | TGTGCCAGCAGCTTCTCCAGCCTCGAGACCCAGTACTTC | CASSFSSLETQYF
- | - | TRBJ1-5 | TRBV18 | TGTGCCAGCTCACTACAACATACAGGGTCCAATCAGCCCCAGCATTTT | CASSLQHTGSNQPQHF
- | once | TRBJ1-2 | TRBV11-2 | TGTGCCAGCAGCTTCGGCAGGGGAGTCTATGGCTACACCTTC | CASSFGRGVYGYTF
TRBD2 | - | TRBJ2-5 | TRBV9 | TGTGCCAGCAGCGTAGTTAGCGGGAGTGAGACCCAGTACTTC | CASSVVSGSETQYF
TRBD2 | - | TRBJ2-5 | TRBV5-4 | TGTGCCAGCAGCTATGGGACTAGCGGACAAGAGACCCAGTACTTC | CASSYGTSGQETQYF
- | - | TRBJ1-2 | TRBV20-1 | TGCAGTGCTAGAGCTGGTAGCGGCTACACCTTC | CSARAGSGYTF
- | - | TRBJ2-5 | TRBV4-1 | TGCGCCAGCAGCCAAGAAAAAGGAGAAGAGACCCAGTACTTC | CASSQEKGEETQYF
- | - | TRBJ1-5 | TRBV19 | TGTGCCAGTAGAGGGGGGGGTAGGGCGGATAGCAATCAGCCCCAGCATTTT | CASRGGGRADSNQPQHF
TRBD1 | once | TRBJ2-7 | TRBV5-1 | TGCGCCAGCAGTCCCGGGACAGGGGCCTACGAGCAGTACTTC | CASSPGTGAYEQYF
- | - | TRBJ2-3 | TRBV30 | TGTGCCTGGAGCCGGGGCACAGATACGCAGTATTTT | CAWSRGTDTQYF
- | - | TRBJ2-2 | TRBV5-1 | TGCGCCAGCCGAGTACTAGGAGGGGGCACCGGGGAGCTGTTTTTT | CASRVLGGGTGELFF
- | - | TRBJ2-3 | TRBV4-2 | TGTGCCAGCAGCCCGCGCCGGGGCAGGGAGTTTGATACGCAGTATTTT | CASSPRRGREFDTQYF
- | - | TRBJ2-3 | TRBV11-2 | TGTGCCAGCAACGCTGGCACTAGCACAGATACGCAGTATTTT | CASNAGTSTDTQYF
TRBD2 | - | TRBJ2-3 | TRBV5-5 | TGTGCCAGCAGCTTGCTATTAGTAGCGGGAGCCACAGATACGCAGTATTTT | CASSLLLVAGATDTQYF